This entry features one TCR beta chain sequence. Antigen unknown. Trimming took off 3 bases at V and 11 bases at J, with 11 bases between the two ends. The CDR3 has 12 amino acids. Germline V gives CDR1 MDHEN, CDR2 SYDVKM. The sample comes from a study of T cell responses to AZD1222 COVID-19 vaccine. Study results and caveats: Spike-specific TCR breadth and depth were elevated following two AZD1222 doses. Seropositive at baseline were only a handful of AZD1222 recipients.

Libraries were prepared by immunoSEQ multiplex PCR; TCRdb keeps only in-frame clonotypes and omits some of them. Here the sample spans 150,000 to 200,000 clones, 70% to 90% being singletons. The V gene is TRBV28, the J gene TRBJ1-5, with D perhaps matching TRBD1 (6 bases). The sample here was peripheral blood, taken on day 0 of AZD1222 vaccination. This TCR was recovered from an adult in good health. The CDR3 sequence: CASSFGQLAQHF. The CDR3 DNA is TGTGCCAGCAGTTTTGGACAGTTAGCCCAGCATTTT.